The clone carrying this TCR beta chain was detected a few times. The antigen remains unidentified. TCR alpha and TCR beta cDNA libraries carrying sample barcodes and UMIs came from 5'RACE with constant-segment primers. TCRdb independently ran MiXCR on the 5' RACE reads; one entry per CDR3 protein. The data contain about 620,000 distinct CDR3 sequences, more than 15% of them singletons. The data were taken from a study of T-cell memory formation after mild COVID-19. At the level of the study: The two donors had largely donor-specific TCR clusters.

Germline V gene lookup returns CDR1 SNHLY and CDR2 FYNNEI. With V trimmed by 4 bases and J by 7 bases, 4 bases remained unmatched. The CDR3 runs 14 residues. Findings and limits, study-wide: Clones from the second wave (peaking day 37) had unconfirmed SARS-CoV-2 specificity.

This sequence joins TRBV2 and TRBJ1-5; 10 bases map to TRBD1. Material: PBMCs or a T cell subset sorted from them (not recorded which). The sequence derives from an adult woman who had mild COVID-19 (a few samples of this study predate the infection). Cell type and time point are not known. The CDR3 bases are TGTGCCAGCAGTGGAGGGACAGGGGAACAGCCCCAGCATTTT. This sequence encodes CASSGGTGEQPQHF.